This T cell receptor (beta chain) is drawn from a study of blood T cell repertoires in COVID-19 (dated by TCRdb to 2018 to 2021). As for the study more broadly: The collaborator samples originated in the United States, Italy and Spain and spanned the acute and convalescent phases of COVID-19. The prospective study material was composed of cDNA or gDNA derived from T cells, B-cell-depleted T cells, or PBMCs. Deeply sampled blood TCRbeta repertoires from subjects exposed to, actively infected with, or recovered from COVID-19 were included in the dataset. The repertoires were released in a freely available public database meant as a resource for research on the immune response to SARS-CoV-2. Samples came from the ongoing ImmuneRACE study (first 160 participants) plus 1,254 subjects from 6 global collaborators. A de-identified subject ID, COVID-19 status, age in years and sex were almost always included in the sample metadata. Where available, HLA class I and class II types were obtained from metadata supplied by the sample provider rather than from assay-based typing.

The collaborating institutions used their own protocols to collect whole blood in K2EDTA tubes. For TCRbeta analysis, collaborators shipped samples in one of three forms: frozen whole blood, isolated PBMCs, or DNA extracted from either of those sample types. Overall study results and their limits: The quantity of clinical and demographic metadata differed by source and by participant and was supplied without curation.

Remarks on this clone: The clone's antigen remains unknown. There are no base qualities to consult, and no much larger clone falls within one base.

The immunoSEQ Assay, a bias-controlled multiplex PCR, was used to amplify TCRbeta CDR3 regions from genomic DNA. The study's processing was this. Within the assay, amplification of reference gene primers was used to estimate how many nucleated cells each sample contained. To quantify the absolute abundance of each unique TCRbeta CDR3 rearrangement, sequence reads were collapsed and filtered. For each sample, productive Simpson clonality was calculated as the square root of Simpson's diversity index over productive rearrangements. TCRdb took over this immuneACCESS table, retaining in-frame rearrangements with V and J assigned. Such tables are incomplete; in checked studies, under half of the missing clones stem from an unresolved V gene, and the remainder is unexplained. Clonal size and the V and J genes are those of that table, whereas D and trimming came from the DNA. Present in this sample are around 200,000 clones, approximately 87% of which were seen just once. The ten most abundant clones make up under 25% of the sample.

The germline V gene (reference sequence) yields DFQATT for CDR1 and SNEGSKA for CDR2. The CDR3 holds 11 amino acids from the cysteine to the phenylalanine. CDR3 DNA is the only sequence kept; it has 33 bases, read in frame from the first base. Germline trimming: 7 bases from V, 8 bases from J; junction bases outside gene matches: 5. Sequencing was performed on peripheral blood. The chain is encoded by TRBV20-1 joined to TRBJ2-4, with 7 central nucleotides matching TRBD2. The receptor's source is a man aged 65 to 85 with active or convalescent COVID-19. CDR3 sequence: CSVWGGDIQYF. The DNA sequence follows: TGCAGTGTGTGGGGAGGGGACATTCAGTACTTC.